This TCR beta chain was captured by sequencing in a study of shared T cell receptors in the human thymus. Trimming took 3 bases from V and 12 from J; bases not matched to a gene: 7. The CDR3 runs to 15 residues. Germline values: CDR1 LNHDA, CDR2 SQIVND (reference sequence). The assay was immunoSEQ multiplex PCR, and TCRdb's table has in-frame clones only and misses some. The table includes hundreds of thousands of clones, approximately 87% detected once. The same specimen was also included in a second study, on human thymus T cells.

Sequenced: thymocytes. The chain recombines TRBV19 with TRBJ2-1; TRBD2 agrees at 14 bases. The source of this sequence is a boy under two years old with a congenital heart defect. The CDR3 here is CASSISGTSGSRQFF. The DNA for the CDR3 is TGTGCCAGTAGTATTTCCGGGACTAGCGGGAGCAGGCAGTTCTTC.